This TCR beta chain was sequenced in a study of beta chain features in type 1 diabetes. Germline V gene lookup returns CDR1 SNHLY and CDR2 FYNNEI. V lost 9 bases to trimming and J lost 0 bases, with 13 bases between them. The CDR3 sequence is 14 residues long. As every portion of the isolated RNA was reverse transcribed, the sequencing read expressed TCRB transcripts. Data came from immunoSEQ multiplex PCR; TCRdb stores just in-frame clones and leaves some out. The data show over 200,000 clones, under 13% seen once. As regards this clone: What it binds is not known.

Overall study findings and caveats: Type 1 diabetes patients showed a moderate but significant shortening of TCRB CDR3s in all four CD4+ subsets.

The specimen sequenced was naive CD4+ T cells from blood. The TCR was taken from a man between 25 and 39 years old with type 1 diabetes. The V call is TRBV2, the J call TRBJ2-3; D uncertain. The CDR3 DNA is TGTGCCAGTTCCTTCTATGCTAGCACAGATACGCAGTATTTT. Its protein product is CASSFYASTDTQYF.